These T cell receptor beta chains were read from a single sample in a study of blood T cell repertoires in COVID-19. The method was immunoSEQ multiplex PCR; TCRdb's version includes in-frame clones alone and lacks a portion of them. The sample contains hundreds of thousands of clones, more than 70% of which appear only once. Sample: peripheral blood. The receptors derive from a woman aged 50 to 60 with acute or convalescent COVID-19. Both conserved end residues are part of each CDR3. The D gene is left open where the match is weak. Size is omitted from some rows. Given values are once, few, many or a class for expanded clones.

NA,NA,TRBJ2-1,TRBV12-5,14,TGTGCTAGTGCCCCCGACAGGTCCCTTGATGAGCAGTTCTTC,CASAPDRSLDEQFF
NA,NA,TRBJ2-3,TRBV24-1,11,TGTGCCACCAGTGATCTAGATACGCAGTATTTT,CATSDLDTQYF
NA,many,TRBJ2-7,TRBV5-4,15,TGTGCCAGCAGCTTGGGCCAGGGCAGCTCCTACGAGCAGTACTTC,CASSLGQGSSYEQYF
TRBD2,NA,TRBJ2-3,TRBV7-2,18,TGTGCCAGCAGCTTATACGGTCGACTAGCGGGAGGCGGGGATACGCAGTATTTT,CASSLYGRLAGGGDTQYF
TRBD2,NA,TRBJ2-5,TRBV25-1,16,TGTGCCAGCAGTGAATCGATCGCGGGAGGGTTAGAGACCCAGTACTTC,CASSESIAGGLETQYF
NA,NA,TRBJ2-2,TRBV12-3/TRBV12-4,13,TGTGCCAGCAGTTCTATGAACACCGGGGAGCTGTTTTTT,CASSSMNTGELFF
TRBD2,NA,TRBJ2-1,TRBV9,16,TGTGCCAGCAGCATAACCTTAGCGGGATATATCAATGAGCAGTTCTTC,CASSITLAGYINEQFF
TRBD2,NA,TRBJ2-7,TRBV6-1,16,TGTGCCAGCAGTGAAGGGGGACTAGCCCCCTCCTACGAGCAGTACTTC,CASSEGGLAPSYEQYF
TRBD1,NA,TRBJ1-2,TRBV5-1,14,TGCGCCAGCAGCTCGGACAGGGGAGGCTATGGCTACACCTTC,CASSSDRGGYGYTF
NA,NA,TRBJ1-5,TRBV7-8,16,TGTGCCAGCAGCTTAAAGGGAGTTGGCCAACCAGGGCCCCAGCATTTT,CASSLKGVGQPGPQHF
NA,NA,TRBJ2-7,TRBV11-3,16,TGTGCCAGCAGCTGGCGGCGAGCGGTTAGCTCCTACGAGCAGTACTTC,CASSWRRAVSSYEQYF
NA,NA,TRBJ2-2,TRBV7-8,12,TGTGCCAGCAGCTTGCTAACCGGGGAGCTGTTTTTT,CASSLLTGELFF
TRBD1,NA,TRBJ1-2,TRBV15,17,TGTGCCACCAGCAGAGTAGGGACAGGGATCGCTAACTATGGCTACACCTTC,CATSRVGTGIANYGYTF
NA,NA,TRBJ2-1,TRBV6-1,15,TGTGCCAGCAGTGATAGCTGGAACTCCTACAATGAGCAGTTCTTC,CASSDSWNSYNEQFF
TRBD2,NA,TRBJ2-1,TRBV18,15,TGTGCCAGCTCACCAGGACTAGCGGGGGGGAATGAGCAGTTCTTC,CASSPGLAGGNEQFF
TRBD1,NA,TRBJ2-7,TRBV3-1/TRBV3-2,16,TGTGCCAGCAGCCAAGGACCGGGACAGGGAAACTACGAGCAGTACTTC,CASSQGPGQGNYEQYF
TRBD1,NA,TRBJ2-7,TRBV29-1,13,TGCAGCGCCCTTTTGACAGGGATGAGCGAGCAGTACTTC,CSALLTGMSEQYF